Below, 28 T cell receptor beta chains from the same sample are listed, as sequenced in a study of radiotherapy plus CTLA-4 blockade in lung cancer. Produced via immunoSEQ multiplex PCR; TCRdb's table is partial and in-frame only. Here the sample spans 30,000 to 45,000 clones, 70% to 80% being singletons. Sample: peripheral blood, taken from a patient treated with radiotherapy plus ipilimumab. All receptors derive from a human donor with non-small cell lung cancer who had stable disease on radiotherapy plus ipilimumab.

This clone was counted between two and nine times. V and J are TRBV29-1 and TRBJ1-3; D is unclear. Germline CDR1 is SQVTM and CDR2 is ANQGSEA. The CDR3 extends over 13 amino acids. V lost 4 bases and J 2 bases, leaving 9 bases between the germline ends. The CDR3 is CSVAGNPGNTIYF. CDR3 coding DNA: TGCAGCGTTGCGGGTAACCCTGGAAACACCATATATTTT.

V usage is TRBV7-6 and J usage is TRBJ2-1; TRBD2 agrees at 13 bases. V shed 1 base and J 10 bases; nucleotides not matched to a gene: 4. The CDR3 has 15 amino acids. Germline V lookup: CDR1 SGHVS, CDR2 FNYEAQ. In DNA, the CDR3 is TGTGCCAGCAGCTTAGGGACTAGCGGGAGTGGCGAGCAGTTCTTC. As protein: CASSLGTSGSGEQFF.

The chain has TRBV5-6 and TRBJ2-7; the D is unclear. V was shortened by 1 base and J by 2 bases, with 10 bases between the two germline ends. This CDR3 comprises 14 residues. Germline CDR1 and CDR2: SGHDT and YYEEEE. The CDR3 coding sequence is TGTGCCAGCAGCTTGAAAAACCAGCCCTACGAGCAGTACGTC. Translation: CASSLKNQPYEQYV.

The chain links TRBV15 to TRBJ2-1, with a tentative D call TRBD1 (5 bases). The V gene's germline CDR1 is LNHNV and CDR2 YYDKDF (reference sequence). V dropped 3 bases and J dropped 5 bases, with 14 bases sitting between them. This CDR3 has 15 amino acids. The CDR3 DNA is TGTGCCACCAGCAGGGGTTTTAGCAGGGACAATGAGCAGTTCTTC. It is translated as CATSRGFSRDNEQFF. The whole variable domain, remainder taken from reference TRBV15 and TRBJ2-1, is DAMVIQNPRYQVTQFGKPVTLSCSQTLNHNVMYWYQQKSSQAPKLLFHYYDKDFNNEADTPDNFQSRRPNTSFCFLDIRSPGLGDTAMYLCATSRGFSRDNEQFFGPGTRLTVL.

The chain carries TRBV5-6 and TRBJ1-5; D is unresolved. CDR1 SGHDT and CDR2 YYEEEE come from the germline V gene. The CDR3 sequence is 14 residues long. Trimming took off 1 base at V and 1 base at J, with 6 bases between the two ends. The CDR3 region is CASSLFQSNQPQHF. For the CDR3, the DNA is TGTGCCAGCAGCTTGTTTCAGAGCAATCAGCCCCAGCATTTT.

The sample holds a few counts of this clone. The J gene is TRBJ2-3, the V gene TRBV7-3, with 8 bases that match TRBD1. CDR3 length equals 15 residues. Germline lookup yields CDR1 SGHTA and CDR2 FQGTGA. J was trimmed by 5 bases and V by 6 bases; bases with no gene match: 10. CDR3 bases: TGTGCCAGCAGTACTCAGGGGGCAGCGGGAGATACGCAGTATTTT. Its protein product is CASSTQGAAGDTQYF.

The CDR3 bases are TGTGCCAGCAGCACCGTAGGACAGGGTAGATCTGAAGCTTTCTTT. Encoded protein: CASSTVGQGRSEAFF. V and J are TRBV5-4 and TRBJ1-1; 8 positions agree with TRBD1. J was trimmed by 6 bases and V by 4 bases; bases with no gene match: 11. CDR3 length: 15 amino acids. Germline V gene sequence: CDR1 SGHNT, CDR2 YYREEE (reference sequence).

The chain has TRBV9 and TRBJ2-1, with D possibly matching TRBD2 (7 bases). This CDR3 comprises 17 residues. From germline, CDR1 is SGDLS and CDR2 YYNGEE. Between the trimmed V and J ends, which lost 0 bases and 0 bases, there was a span of 13 bases. CDR3 amino acids: CASSVAGGKNSYNEQFF. The DNA of the CDR3 is TGTGCCAGCAGCGTAGCGGGGGGCAAAAACTCCTACAATGAGCAGTTCTTC.

By sample fraction, this clone is medium-sized. CDR3 protein: CASSMADYGYTF. CDR3 sequence (DNA): TGTGCCAGTAGTATGGCTGATTATGGCTACACCTTC. The chain uses TRBV19 and TRBJ1-2; D is undetermined. This CDR3 spans 12 amino acids. Germline V CDR1 and CDR2: LNHDA, SQIVND (reference sequence). Trimming removed 3 bases at V and 5 bases at J, with 7 bases between.

The V gene is TRBV30, the J gene TRBJ2-1; 7 bases are a match to TRBD1. Germline V lookup: CDR1 GTSNPN, CDR2 SVGIG (reference sequence). The CDR3 extends over 14 amino acids. V was pared by 1 base and J by 4 bases, with 4 bases of the junction left unmatched. The CDR3 spells CAWSGGGEYNEQFF. The CDR3, as DNA: TGTGCCTGGAGTGGAGGGGGCGAATACAATGAGCAGTTCTTC.

The gene calls are TRBV7-9 and TRBJ2-7, with TRBD1 identical over 7 bases. Germline CDR1 reads SEHNR; CDR2 reads FQNEAQ (reference sequence). CDR3 size: 14 residues. V lost 5 bases, J lost 7 bases, and 11 bases stayed unmatched. The CDR3 DNA is TGTGCCAGCAGCCCCGACTACAGGGGTATGGAGCAGTACGTC. The encoded protein is CASSPDYRGMEQYV.

DNA of the CDR3: TGTGCCAGCAGCTTAAGTGGGGACAGGGACGGCTACACCTTC. Translating it yields CASSLSGDRDGYTF. The rearrangement uses TRBV7-2 and TRBJ1-2; TRBD1 matches 9 bases. Germline CDR1 SGHTA, CDR2 FQGNSA. This CDR3 spans 14 amino acids. V was clipped by 2 bases and J by 8 bases; unmatched bases: 6.

This chain links TRBV10-3 with TRBJ1-1; D call uncertain. This CDR3 is built from 13 residues. The germline V gene has CDR1 ENHRY and CDR2 SYGVKD. Trimming took 2 bases from V and 7 from J, leaving 11 bases between them. CDR3 in amino acids: CAISEPASDEAFF. DNA for the CDR3: TGTGCCATCAGTGAGCCAGCGTCAGATGAAGCTTTCTTT.

This clone came up a few times. The chain joins TRBV29-1 to TRBJ2-1; TRBD2 matches 11 bases. The CDR3 is 16 residues long. Germline CDR1 reads SQVTM; CDR2 reads ANQGSEA. The ends lost 3 bases at V and 4 bases at J; junction bases unmatched: 8. The DNA for the CDR3 is TGCAGCGTTGACCGGGGAACTAGCGGGGGTTACAATGAGCAGTTCTTC. Translated, it gives CSVDRGTSGGYNEQFF.

The chain carries TRBV10-3 and TRBJ1-6, with a tentative D call TRBD1 (5 bases). The length of the CDR3 is 18 residues. The V gene lost 0 bases and the J gene lost 0 bases, with 12 bases spanning the gap. Germline V gene data show CDR1 as ENHRY and CDR2 as SYGVKD. The CDR3, as DNA: TGTGCCATCAGTGAGTCGGCAGGGCAAGGCTCCTATAATTCACCCCTCCACTTT. This gives the protein CAISESAGQGSYNSPLHF.

The chain uses TRBV6-4 and TRBJ1-1, with unresolved D. This CDR3 comprises 12 residues. V shed 2 bases and J shed 7 bases, with 8 bases lying between them. CDR1 and CDR2 (germline): MRHNA, SNTAGT. In nucleotides, the CDR3 is TGTGCCAGCAGTGACGGGCAGCATGAAGCTTTCTTT. This gives the protein CASSDGQHEAFF.

CDR3 nucleotide sequence: TGTGCCAGCAGTCCACGGGACCTCATCTCTGGAAACACCATATATTTT. Amino acids: CASSPRDLISGNTIYF. The gene calls are TRBV27 and TRBJ1-3; D is perhaps TRBD1 (5 bases). Germline loops: CDR1 MNHEY, CDR2 SMNVEV (reference sequence). V lost 5 bases, J lost 0 bases, and 14 bases lay in between. The CDR3 covers 16 residues.

V usage is TRBV19 and J usage is TRBJ1-5; unclear D gene. The CDR3 extends over 15 amino acids. Trimming pared 3 bases from V and 0 bases from J, leaving 9 bases between. Per the germline V gene, CDR1 is LNHDA and CDR2 is SQIVND (reference sequence). Here the CDR3 reads CASSMDGDSNQPQHF. For the CDR3, the DNA is TGTGCCAGTAGTATGGACGGGGATAGCAATCAGCCCCAGCATTTT.

J is TRBJ1-1 and V is TRBV7-9; no definite D call. Germline-derived CDR1 and CDR2 are SEHNR and FQNEAQ (reference sequence). CDR3 size: 13 residues. Deletions cut 6 bases from V and 5 bases from J, with 13 bases between. CDR3 in amino acids: CASRDRVVTEAFF. CDR3 in DNA: TGTGCCAGCAGGGACCGGGTCGTGACTGAAGCTTTCTTT.

This rearrangement joins TRBV18 to TRBJ1-5; 8 bases are a match to TRBD1. CDR1 and CDR2 (germline): KGHSH, LQKENI. Trimming took 3 bases from V and 2 from J; bases not matched to a gene: 9. This CDR3 is built from 17 residues. CDR3 loop: CASSPDRGSVGNQPQHF. CDR3 nucleotide sequence: TGTGCCAGCTCACCCGACAGGGGTTCGGTAGGCAATCAGCCCCAGCATTTT.

This sequence joins TRBV5-1 and TRBJ2-5, with 9 positions matching TRBD1. The V segment lost 4 bases and the J segment 2 bases; nucleotides outside the gene matches: 15. CDR3 length equals 18 residues. The germline gives CDR1 SGHRS, CDR2 YFSETQ. The CDR3 bases are TGCGCCAGCAGCCTGAACCCGGGACAGGGCCGGGCACAAGAGACCCAGTACTTC. Encoded protein: CASSLNPGQGRAQETQYF.

J is TRBJ2-1 and V is TRBV28; D ambiguous. The V gene lost 7 bases and the J gene lost 8 bases, with 9 bases spanning the gap. CDR3 size: 11 residues. Germline CDR1 and CDR2: MDHEN and SYDVKM. CDR3 nucleotide sequence: TGTGCCAGCATTAATAACTATGAGCAGTTCTTC. Amino acid sequence: CASINNYEQFF.

This sequence joins TRBV19 and TRBJ1-5, with 8 bases aligning to TRBD1. V lost 5 bases, J lost 4 bases, and 7 bases stayed unmatched. This CDR3 has 15 residues. The germline V gene has CDR1 LNHDA and CDR2 SQIVND (reference sequence). The CDR3 DNA reads as TGTGCCAGTAGTCCGACAGGGGATAAGAATCAGCCCCAGCATTTT. Protein product: CASSPTGDKNQPQHF.

This chain links TRBV7-7 with TRBJ2-2; no clear D. Germline V CDR1 and CDR2: SSHAT, FNYEAQ (reference sequence). The CDR3 loop spans 13 amino acids. The V end lost 4 bases, the J end lost 4 bases, and 7 bases lay between the germline ends. Here the CDR3 DNA reads TGTGCCAGCAGCTCCGACCCCACCGGGGAGCTGTTTTTT. This translates into CASSSDPTGELFF. Based on the CDR3 plus reference TRBV7-7 and TRBJ2-2, the full variable domain is GAGVSQSPRYKVTKRGQDVTLRCDPISSHATLYWYQQALGQGPEFLTYFNYEAQPDKSGLPSDRFSAERPEGSISTLTIQRTEQRDSAMYRCASSSDPTGELFFGEGSRLTVL.

This clone was observed once. The rearrangement links TRBV19 to TRBJ1-2; D might be TRBD1 (6 bases). CDR1 and CDR2 from the germline V gene are LNHDA and SQIVND (reference sequence). The CDR3 spans 15 residues. V was trimmed by 3 bases and J by 1 base, leaving 12 bases between them. The CDR3 here is CASSIPTGSNYGYTF. The CDR3 DNA reads TGTGCCAGTAGTATTCCAACAGGGAGTAACTATGGCTACACCTTC.

This sequence joins TRBV25-1 and TRBJ2-5, with D unresolved. Germline lookup yields CDR1 MGHDK and CDR2 SYGVNS. Trimming took off 0 bases at V and 2 bases at J, with 7 bases between the two ends. The CDR3 extends over 14 amino acids. CDR3 loop: CASSEYKGQETQYF. As DNA, the CDR3 is TGTGCCAGCAGTGAATATAAGGGTCAAGAGACCCAGTACTTC.

This clone was seen only a few times. V usage is TRBV10-3 and J usage is TRBJ2-1, with D possibly being TRBD1 (6 bases). Trimming took 6 bases from V and 5 from J, leaving 8 bases between them. CDR3 size: 12 residues. Looked up from germline, CDR1 is ENHRY and CDR2 is SYGVKD. In DNA, the CDR3 is TGTGCCATCAGCAGGGACAACAATGAGCAGTTCTTC. Its protein is CAISRDNNEQFF.

The chain couples TRBV9 to TRBJ2-6; 7 bases are a match to TRBD1. CDR1 SGDLS and CDR2 YYNGEE come from the germline V gene. The junction had 7 bases not matched to a gene; V was cut back by 10 bases and J by 0 bases. CDR3 size: 15 residues. CDR3 sequence reads: CASLGTVSGANVLTF. The CDR3 coding sequence is TGTGCCTCCCTCGGGACAGTCTCTGGGGCCAACGTCCTGACTTTC.